One sample yielded the 11 T cell receptor beta chains listed below, sequenced in a study of blood T cells in healthy people across ages. The second PCR ran about 6 to 12 cycles with a sample-barcoded 5' primer and J-beta primers. TCRdb independently ran MiXCR on the 5' RACE reads; one entry per CDR3 protein. This table has roughly 1,800,000 distinct CDR3 sequences, around 50% appearing once. Sequenced: blood. These receptors came from a woman in her thirties or forties in good health.

The J gene is TRBJ2-5, the V gene TRBV11-2; D call uncertain. V lost 8 bases, J lost 0 bases, and 13 bases lay in between. The CDR3 sequence is 14 residues long. The germline CDR1 and CDR2 sequences are SGHAT and FQNNGV. The CDR3 DNA reads as TGTGCCAGCGGATTTTCGACTGACCAAGAGACCCAGTACTTC. This gives the protein CASGFSTDQETQYF.

This chain links TRBV12-3 or TRBV12-4 with TRBJ2-3; TRBD2 agrees at 10 bases. The V segment lost 7 bases and the J segment 4 bases; nucleotides outside the gene matches: 5. The CDR3 loop spans 14 amino acids. The CDR3 loop is CASIPGLAADTQYF. As DNA, the CDR3 is TGTGCCAGCATCCCCGGACTAGCGGCAGATACGCAGTATTTT.

This clonotype has a handful of counts. V usage is TRBV4-3 and J usage is TRBJ2-1; 8 bases map to TRBD2. The germline V gene encodes CDR1 LGHNA and CDR2 YSLEER. V trimming: 4 bases; J trimming: 0 bases; junction bases outside the gene matches: 11. There are 18 residues in the CDR3. CDR3 in DNA: TGCGCCAGCAGCCGCCCGGCTAGCGGGTCTAGCTCCTACAATGAGCAGTTCTTC. Amino acids: CASSRPASGSSSYNEQFF.

The V call is TRBV20-1, the J call TRBJ2-7; D unclear. The CDR3 has 12 amino acids. With 0 bases removed from V and 2 bases from J, the gap between germline ends came to 5 bases. From germline, CDR1 is DFQATT and CDR2 SNEGSKA (reference sequence). The CDR3 reads CSAREGTYEQYF. The CDR3, as DNA: TGCAGTGCTAGAGAAGGGACCTACGAGCAGTACTTC.

The V and J genes are TRBV28 and TRBJ2-5; D not certain. TRBJ2-7 matches the DNA end more closely, so the J call is doubtful. The CDR3 has 14 residues. Per the germline V gene, CDR1 is MDHEN and CDR2 is SYDVKM. CDR3 amino acids: CASSLELVFYEQYF. The CDR3 DNA sequence: TGTGCCAGCAGTTTAGAATTGGTTTTTTACGAGCAGTACTTC.

V is TRBV6-2 or TRBV6-3 and J is TRBJ2-5; weak D call: TRBD2 (5 bases). This CDR3 is built from 16 residues. V was trimmed by 4 bases and J by 3 bases, leaving 18 bases between them. CDR1 is MNHEY, CDR2 SVGEGT, per germline. The CDR3 protein is CASSSAPGEGEETQYF. The CDR3 nucleotides are TGTGCCAGCAGTTCTGCCCCCGGAGAGGGTGAAGAGACCCAGTACTTC.

This clonotype was seen once. The rearrangement links TRBV4-1 to TRBJ1-6; the D is unclear. Germline V gene data show CDR1 as MGHRA and CDR2 as YSYEKL. The CDR3 covers 18 residues. V gave up 0 bases and J gave up 3 bases, with 15 bases separating them. The CDR3 spells CASSQDRVEENYNSPLHF. In nucleotides, the CDR3 is TGCGCCAGCAGCCAAGATCGAGTGGAGGAGAACTATAATTCACCCCTCCACTTT.

The chain uses TRBV27 and TRBJ2-1; 10 bases match TRBD1. Per germline, CDR1 MNHEY and CDR2 SMNVEV (reference sequence). V dropped 5 bases and J dropped 7; count of bases not matched to a gene: 8. The CDR3 totals 15 residues. The DNA of the CDR3 is TGTGCCAGCAGTCCGGACAGGGGGTATGGGAATGAGCAGTTCTTC. Encoded protein: CASSPDRGYGNEQFF.

This clonotype was detected only a few times. In DNA form, the CDR3 reads TGTGCCACCAGCAGAGATCGGGGCATGCAAGAGACCCAGTACTTC. Encoded protein: CATSRDRGMQETQYF. The chain combines TRBV15 with TRBJ2-5, with D possibly being TRBD1 or TRBD2 (5 bases each). Looked up from germline, CDR1 is LNHNV and CDR2 is YYDKDF (reference sequence). There are 15 residues in the CDR3. Trimming took 0 bases from V and 2 from J, leaving 10 bases between them.

The chain uses TRBV7-9 and TRBJ2-3; TRBD2 agrees at 8 bases. Germline V gene sequence: CDR1 SEHNR, CDR2 FQNEAQ (reference sequence). V lost 5 bases to trimming and J lost 0 bases; unmatched junction nucleotides: 13. The CDR3 has 18 amino acids. The CDR3, as DNA: TGTGCCAGCAGCCCCGGCGGGACTAGTGAGACCAGCACAGATACGCAGTATTTT. It codes for CASSPGGTSETSTDTQYF. The full variable domain, with the rest looked up from reference TRBV7-9 and TRBJ2-3, is DTGVSQNPRHKITKRGQNVTFRCDPISEHNRLYWYRQTLGQGPEFLTYFQNEAQLEKSRLLSDRFSAERPKGSFSTLEIQRTEQGDSAMYLCASSPGGTSETSTDTQYFGPGTRLTVL.

This clonotype turned up a few times. The V call is TRBV6-2 or TRBV6-3, the J call TRBJ2-4; D not resolved. V gave up 7 bases and J gave up 0 bases, with 10 bases separating them. From germline, CDR1 is MNHEY and CDR2 SVGEGT. The CDR3 contains 14 residues. The DNA for the CDR3 is TGTGCCAGCACCCCATATCTAGCCAAAAACATTCAGTACTTC. Its protein is CASTPYLAKNIQYF.